The 18 T cell receptor beta chains below all came from one sample that was sequenced in a study of shared clonotypes between healthy human individuals. The data were produced by immunoSEQ multiplex PCR, yet TCRdb's version contains in-frame clones alone and is incomplete. The sample lists about 660,000 clones; approximately 79% were seen once. Sequencing was carried out using memory CD4+ T cells sorted from blood. Documented subset: CD45RA-negative fraction. These receptors came from a woman younger than 45 in good health.

The chain uses TRBV11-2 and TRBJ2-3; 9 nucleotides agree with TRBD1. The ends lost 5 bases at V and 4 bases at J; junction bases unmatched: 10. Germline loops: CDR1 SGHAT, CDR2 FQNNGV. This CDR3 has 16 residues. This CDR3 reads CASSKRGDRVPDTQYF. In DNA form, the CDR3 reads TGTGCCAGCAGCAAGAGGGGGGACAGGGTTCCAGATACGCAGTATTTT.

The V and J genes are TRBV28 and TRBJ1-2, with D possibly TRBD1 on 5 matching bases. This CDR3 spans 13 amino acids. CDR1 and CDR2 from the germline V gene are MDHEN and SYDVKM. Trimming cost V 9 bases and J 1 base, with 12 bases left between them. This CDR3 is CASRDPLNYGYTF. As DNA, the CDR3 is TGTGCCAGTCGGGACCCGCTTAACTATGGCTACACCTTC.

The genes are TRBV7-8 and TRBJ2-5, with 7 bases fitting TRBD2. The V and J ends lost 4 bases and 5 bases, in that order; junction bases with no gene match: 7. Germline V gene sequence: CDR1 SGHVS, CDR2 FQNEAQ. The CDR3 is made up of 14 amino acids. The CDR3 here is CASSSSGLSETQYF. In DNA, the CDR3 is TGTGCCAGCAGCTCCTCGGGACTATCTGAGACCCAGTACTTC. Based on the CDR3 plus reference TRBV7-8 and TRBJ2-5, the full variable domain is GAGVSQSPRYKVAKRGQDVALRCDPISGHVSLFWYQQALGQGPEFLTYFQNEAQLDKSGLPSDRFFAERPEGSVSTLKIQRTQQEDSAVYLCASSSSGLSETQYFGPGTRLLVL.

V usage is TRBV7-7 and J usage is TRBJ2-1; 10 bases align to TRBD2. Trimming cost V 5 bases and J 6 bases; bases outside gene matches: 7. The CDR3 covers 15 residues. Germline-derived CDR1 and CDR2 are SSHAT and FNYEAQ (reference sequence). DNA of the CDR3: TGTGCCAGCAGCGCCTGGACTAGCGGCAGCAATGAGCAGTTCTTC. Protein product: CASSAWTSGSNEQFF. The whole variable domain, remainder taken from reference TRBV7-7 and TRBJ2-1, is GAGVSQSPRYKVTKRGQDVTLRCDPISSHATLYWYQQALGQGPEFLTYFNYEAQPDKSGLPSDRFSAERPEGSISTLTIQRTEQRDSAMYRCASSAWTSGSNEQFFGPGTRLTVL.

J is TRBJ1-2 and V is TRBV6-5; D may be TRBD1 (5 bases). This CDR3 is 14 amino acids long. The V end lost 5 bases, the J end lost 6 bases, and 16 bases lay between the germline ends. Germline CDR1 reads MNHEY; CDR2 reads SVGAGI. CDR3 bases: TGTGCCAGCAGTACCGGGACCAGCGTAAATGGCTACACCTTC. This sequence encodes CASSTGTSVNGYTF.

A few counts support this clone. V and J are TRBV7-6 and TRBJ2-7, with TRBD2 identical over 7 bases. V gave up 5 bases and J gave up 2 bases; unmatched junction bases: 21. The CDR3 spans 19 residues. CDR1 is SGHVS, CDR2 FNYEAQ, per germline. The CDR3 DNA reads as TGTGCCAGCAGCCGAAAGAGCGCGTTTACTAGCGATTCTACCTACGAGCAGTACTTC. Protein: CASSRKSAFTSDSTYEQYF. The whole variable domain, filled in from reference TRBV7-6 and TRBJ2-7, reads GAGVSQSPRYKVTKRGQDVALRCDPISGHVSLYWYRQALGQGPEFLTYFNYEAQQDKSGLPNDRFSAERPEGSISTLTIQRTEQRDSAMYRCASSRKSAFTSDSTYEQYFGPGTRLTVT.

This chain links TRBV27 with TRBJ2-7; possibly TRBD2 for D (6 bases). This CDR3 spans 16 amino acids. The germline V gene has CDR1 MNHEY and CDR2 SMNVEV (reference sequence). V lost 0 bases and J 3 bases, leaving 15 bases between the germline ends. The CDR3: CASSLSYGSANYEQYF. The CDR3 DNA reads TGTGCCAGCAGTTTATCCTACGGGAGTGCGAACTACGAGCAGTACTTC.

The chain is built from TRBV18 and TRBJ1-3, with a weak D call TRBD1 (5 bases). The CDR3 totals 15 residues. V shed 3 bases and J shed 0 bases, with 9 bases lying between them. In germline, CDR1 is KGHSH, CDR2 LQKENI. CDR3 loop: CASSPGEFSGNTIYF. As DNA, the CDR3 is TGTGCCAGCTCACCGGGGGAATTCTCTGGAAACACCATATATTTT.

The count of this clone is one. V and J are TRBV28 and TRBJ2-3; TRBD1 matches 9 bases. V lost 5 bases and J lost 6; bases outside the gene matches: 6. The length of the CDR3 is 14 residues. Germline V gene sequence: CDR1 MDHEN, CDR2 SYDVKM. The CDR3 DNA sequence: TGTGCCAGCAGTAGACAGGGGGATAGGGATACGCAGTATTTT. It yields the protein CASSRQGDRDTQYF.

The rearrangement joins TRBV6-1 to TRBJ2-7; 7 bases match TRBD1. CDR3 length: 16 amino acids. The trim removed 4 bases at V and 1 base at J, leaving 10 bases unmatched. The germline V gene has CDR1 MNHNS and CDR2 SASEGT. CDR3 region: CASSGHPQGFSYEQYF. The CDR3 coding sequence is TGTGCCAGCAGTGGCCACCCACAGGGGTTTTCCTACGAGCAGTACTTC.

CDR3 nucleotide sequence: TGTGCCAGCACAGCTTCCGGGCCCGGGGGTCACGAGCAGTACTTC. This encodes CASTASGPGGHEQYF. This chain uses TRBV6-6 with TRBJ2-7; tentative D call: TRBD2 (6 bases). CDR3 length equals 15 residues. Trimming removed 7 bases from V and 5 bases from J, with 21 bases in between. CDR1 MNHNY and CDR2 SVGAGI come from the germline V gene (reference sequence).

In its sample, this clone was seen a few times. The chain combines TRBV7-7 with TRBJ2-5; TRBD2 matches 8 bases. J lost 7 bases, V lost 1 base, and 8 bases had no gene match. This CDR3 spans 15 amino acids. From germline, CDR1 is SSHAT and CDR2 FNYEAQ (reference sequence). The CDR3 loop reads CASSLESAGVGTQYF. The DNA for the CDR3 is TGTGCCAGCAGCTTAGAGTCAGCGGGGGTGGGGACCCAGTACTTC. The whole variable domain, remainder taken from reference TRBV7-7 and TRBJ2-5, is GAGVSQSPRYKVTKRGQDVTLRCDPISSHATLYWYQQALGQGPEFLTYFNYEAQPDKSGLPSDRFSAERPEGSISTLTIQRTEQRDSAMYRCASSLESAGVGTQYFGPGTRLLVL.

This clone was detected ten times or more. Other DNA sequences in the sample encode the same CDR3. The chain recombines TRBV27 with TRBJ2-7, with 8 positions matching TRBD2. Germline-derived CDR1 and CDR2 are MNHEY and SMNVEV (reference sequence). J gave up 4 bases and V 5 bases, and 4 bases lay outside the gene matches. There are 13 residues in the CDR3. CDR3: CASSRSGRYEQYF. DNA for the CDR3: TGTGCCAGCAGTCGGAGCGGGAGATACGAGCAGTACTTC.

CDR3 loop: CASRPDRVRGYTF. CDR3 coding DNA: TGTGCCAGCAGACCGGACAGGGTACGTGGCTACACCTTC. The J gene is TRBJ1-2, the V gene TRBV27, with 8 positions matching TRBD1. V lost 6 bases to trimming and J lost 7 bases; unmatched junction nucleotides: 7. The CDR3 covers 13 residues. The germline CDR1 and CDR2 sequences are MNHEY and SMNVEV (reference sequence).

CDR3 DNA sequence: TGCAGCGTTGACAATGGTGAGCGGGAGAAAAAAGAGGGCTACGAGCAGTACTTC. Translation gives CSVDNGEREKKEGYEQYF. The chain combines TRBV29-1 with TRBJ2-7, with TRBD2 matching 8 bases. Looked up from germline, CDR1 is SQVTM and CDR2 is ANQGSEA. Trimming cost V 3 bases and J 3 bases; bases outside gene matches: 19. CDR3 length: 18 residues.

Worth noting for this clone: The sample holds other DNA sequences that translate to the same CDR3. The chain has TRBV9 and TRBJ1-5; D perhaps matches TRBD1 (5 bases). In germline, CDR1 is SGDLS, CDR2 YYNGEE. The CDR3 runs 14 residues. Trimming pared 0 bases from V and 6 bases from J, leaving 10 bases between. CDR3 coding DNA: TGTGCCAGCAGCGTAGATCAGGGCGGTCAGCCCCAGCATTTT. It codes for CASSVDQGGQPQHF.

The chain links TRBV5-1 to TRBJ2-7; D possibly uses TRBD1 or TRBD2 (6 bases each). V was trimmed by 4 bases and J by 9 bases, leaving 29 bases between them. This CDR3 region has 17 residues. The germline V gene encodes CDR1 SGHRS and CDR2 YFSETQ. CDR3 sequence reads: CASSQGGLGQNPYGQYF. In DNA, the CDR3 is TGCGCCAGCAGCCAAGGGGGGCTTGGGCAGAACCCCTATGGGCAGTACTTC.

CDR3 DNA sequence: TGTGCCAGCAGAGGTCTAGCGGGGCATTACAATGAGCAGTTCTTC. The encoded protein is CASRGLAGHYNEQFF. This chain links TRBV6-1 with TRBJ2-1, with 9 bases fitting TRBD2. This CDR3 has 15 amino acids. Germline CDR1 MNHNS, CDR2 SASEGT. V was clipped by 6 bases and J by 4 bases; unmatched bases: 7.